Below, one T cell receptor beta chain is given with its context. This sample stems from a study of Tregs in tolerant kidney transplant recipients. The protocol was immunoSEQ multiplex PCR, while the TCRdb copy is restricted to in-frame clones and leaves out a portion. Here the sample spans roughly 69,000 clones, approximately 91% being singletons. V was clipped by 2 bases and J by 6 bases; unmatched bases: 2. CDR3 length equals 13 residues. In germline, CDR1 is SGHTA, CDR2 FQGNSA. The sample consisted of CD4+ T cells from blood, taken before the transplant. This chain connects TRBV7-2 to TRBJ2-3, with TRBD2 matching 7 bases. This sequence was found in a human donor who received a combined kidney and bone marrow transplant. The CDR3 spells CASSLNGRDTQYF. In nucleotides, the CDR3 is TGTGCCAGCAGCTTAAACGGGAGGGATACGCAGTATTTT.